One sample yielded the 23 T cell receptor beta chains listed below, sequenced in a study of T cells after yellow fever vaccination. Using its own MiXCR run on the 5' RACE reads, TCRdb lists one record per CDR3 protein. Of tens of thousands of distinct CDR3 sequences listed, approximately 4.9% are singletons. The specimen was PBMCs, either bulk or a sorted T-cell subset (CD4+, CD8+, memory, or dextramer-sorted; not recorded which), collected on the day of the yellow fever booster vaccination. These receptors were taken from a man younger than 35 who received the YFV17D yellow fever vaccine.

This clonotype was seen repeatedly, ten times or more. The J gene is TRBJ2-7, the V gene TRBV5-6; no firm D call. The V end lost 1 base, the J end lost 2 bases, and 10 bases lay between the germline ends. Per the germline V gene, CDR1 is SGHDT and CDR2 is YYEEEE. The CDR3 has 14 residues. The CDR3 bases are TGTGCCAGCAGCTTGCATCTGGATACCTACGAGCAGTACTTC. Encoded protein: CASSLHLDTYEQYF. The variable domain in full, with the rest retrieved from reference TRBV5-6 and TRBJ2-7, is DAGVTQSPTHLIKTRGQQVTLRCSPKSGHDTVSWYQQALGQGPQFIFQYYEEEERQRGNFPDRFSGHQFPNYSSELNVNALLLGDSALYLCASSLHLDTYEQYFGPGTRLTVT.

At least ten counts were recorded for this clonotype. The rearrangement joins TRBV20-1 to TRBJ2-2; 9 bases align to TRBD1. CDR3 length: 12 amino acids. Germline CDR1 is DFQATT and CDR2 is SNEGSKA (reference sequence). V trimming: 7 bases; J trimming: 6 bases; junction bases outside the gene matches: 3. CDR3 protein: CSVRTGAGELFF. CDR3 sequence (DNA): TGCAGTGTTAGGACAGGGGCCGGGGAGCTGTTTTTT.

In this sample, this clonotype turned up many times. CDR3 bases: TGCAGTGCTACACATCCGTTTCAAGAGACCCAGTACTTC. Encoded protein: CSATHPFQETQYF. The chain uses TRBV20-1 and TRBJ2-5, with D unresolved. Trimming removed 4 bases from V and 2 bases from J, with 11 bases in between. Germline lookup yields CDR1 DFQATT and CDR2 SNEGSKA (reference sequence). The CDR3 contains 13 residues.

This clonotype occurred many times. The rearrangement links TRBV29-1 to TRBJ2-5; TRBD1 or TRBD2 may be the D gene (5 bases each). Germline V gives CDR1 SQVTM, CDR2 ANQGSEA. Trimming left V 6 bases short and J 5 bases short, with 19 bases between. This CDR3 has 14 residues. The CDR3: CSVTRDLGTETQYF. Here the CDR3 DNA reads TGCAGCGTCACAAGGGACCTCGGGACCGAGACCCAGTACTTC.

The chain is built from TRBV20-1 and TRBJ1-2; D is unresolved. The CDR3 consists of 14 residues. Germline CDR1 DFQATT, CDR2 SNEGSKA (reference sequence). Trimming stripped 0 bases from V and 1 base from J, with 9 bases between. The CDR3: CSAREVGLNYGYTF. In DNA form, the CDR3 reads TGCAGTGCTAGAGAGGTCGGTCTTAACTATGGCTACACCTTC.

There are many counts of this clonotype. The chain combines TRBV7-6 with TRBJ2-3; D assignment may be TRBD1 or TRBD2 (5 bases each). The CDR3 spans 13 residues. Germline CDR1 reads SGHVS; CDR2 reads FNYEAQ. Trimming took off 5 bases at V and 6 bases at J, with 12 bases between the two ends. The CDR3: CASSLGTGDTQYF. The CDR3 bases are TGTGCCAGCAGCCTCGGGACGGGTGATACGCAGTATTTT.

This clonotype was recorded at least ten times. The chain links TRBV6-5 to TRBJ1-2; maybe TRBD1 (5 bases). Trimming cost V 0 bases and J 7 bases, with 9 bases left between them. The CDR3 contains 13 residues. Germline assignment: CDR1 MNHEY and CDR2 SVGAGI. CDR3 in amino acids: CASSYSGTRGYTF. In DNA, the CDR3 is TGTGCCAGCAGTTACTCAGGGACGCGTGGCTACACCTTC.

There are many counts of this clonotype. The J gene is TRBJ2-3, the V gene TRBV5-6; D gene ambiguous. Trimming shortened V by 0 bases and J by 2 bases, and 7 bases separated the two germline ends. CDR3 length: 14 residues. Per the germline V gene, CDR1 is SGHDT and CDR2 is YYEEEE. CDR3 coding DNA: TGTGCCAGCAGCTTGGGGGCCCACACAGATACGCAGTATTTT. This sequence encodes CASSLGAHTDTQYF.

This clonotype was seen at least ten times. V usage is TRBV11-2 and J usage is TRBJ2-3; D possibly corresponds to TRBD2 (5 bases). The CDR3 is made up of 13 amino acids. Per germline, CDR1 SGHAT and CDR2 FQNNGV. The V and J ends lost 4 bases and 2 bases respectively, with 7 bases between them. The CDR3 is CASSSEVTDTQYF. The CDR3 DNA follows: TGTGCCAGCAGCTCGGAGGTCACAGATACGCAGTATTTT.

This clonotype was picked up many times. J is TRBJ1-2 and V is TRBV20-1, with D unclear. CDR1 and CDR2 (germline): DFQATT, SNEGSKA (reference sequence). Trimming removed 2 bases from V and 8 bases from J, with 24 bases in between. This CDR3 spans 16 amino acids. The CDR3 DNA reads as TGCAGTGCTAGAATGTCTGGGCCGGCATACTTTCAGGGCTACACCTTC. As protein: CSARMSGPAYFQGYTF.

This clonotype came up many times. The V call is TRBV20-1, the J call TRBJ2-5; 15 bases align to TRBD2. CDR1 is DFQATT and CDR2 is SNEGSKA in the germline V gene (reference sequence). The CDR3 has 18 residues. Trimming removed 2 bases from V and 5 bases from J; junction bases left unmatched: 12. The CDR3 DNA is TGCAGTGCTAGACTTCCCGGACTAGCGGGGGGGCCGGAGGAGACCCAGTACTTC. Translating it yields CSARLPGLAGGPEETQYF.

In this sample, this clonotype turned up many times. This chain uses TRBV5-1 with TRBJ2-1, with TRBD2 identical over 7 bases. Unmatched junction bases numbered 7, after V lost 1 base and J lost 6 bases. This CDR3 has 15 residues. CDR1 and CDR2 from the germline V gene are SGHRS and YFSETQ. The CDR3 reads CASSLLGGGLNEQFF. Here the CDR3 DNA reads TGCGCCAGCAGCTTGCTGGGGGGGGGTCTCAATGAGCAGTTCTTC.

This clonotype was observed a handful of times. The CDR3 sequence is CATSDPGFDGTDTQYF. As DNA, the CDR3 is TGTGCCACCAGTGACCCAGGGTTTGACGGCACAGATACGCAGTATTTT. The chain recombines TRBV24-1 with TRBJ2-3; possibly TRBD1 for D (5 bases). Germline values: CDR1 KGHDR, CDR2 SFDVKD. The length of the CDR3 is 16 residues. With 4 bases removed from V and 1 base from J, the gap between germline ends came to 14 bases.

This clonotype has only a few counts. The chain couples TRBV30 to TRBJ2-7, with a weak D call TRBD2 (6 bases). In germline, CDR1 is GTSNPN, CDR2 SVGIG (reference sequence). The CDR3 extends over 12 amino acids. The V and J ends lost 1 base and 4 bases respectively, with 8 bases between them. This CDR3 reads CAWSAAGYEQYF. CDR3 bases: TGTGCCTGGAGTGCTGCGGGATACGAGCAGTACTTC.

This clonotype was seen ten or more times. The chain combines TRBV4-1 with TRBJ2-1, with D possibly matching TRBD1 (5 bases). V was cut by 1 base and J by 8 bases, with 15 bases left in between. The length of the CDR3 is 15 residues. In germline, CDR1 is MGHRA, CDR2 YSYEKL. CDR3 nucleotide sequence: TGCGCCAGCAGCCAAGTTGGGTGGGGCAGGGATGAGCAGTTCTTC. Protein product: CASSQVGWGRDEQFF.

A few counts support this clonotype. The DNA for the CDR3 is TGTGCCAGCAGCTTATTGAGCCAGGGGTTAGGGGCTGGGGCCAACGTCCTGACTTTC. Translating gives CASSLLSQGLGAGANVLTF. The gene calls are TRBV11-1 and TRBJ2-6, with a weak D call TRBD1 (6 bases). Germline lookup yields CDR1 SGHAT and CDR2 FQDESV (reference sequence). The CDR3 length is 19 residues. The V end lost 2 bases, the J end lost 2 bases, and 19 bases lay between the germline ends. The full variable domain, in which reference TRBV11-1 and TRBJ2-6 provide the parts outside the CDR3, is EAEVAQSPRYKITEKSQAVAFWCDPISGHATLYWYRQILGQGPELLVQFQDESVVDDSQLPKDRFSAERLKGVDSTLKIQPAELGDSAMYLCASSLLSQGLGAGANVLTFGAGSRLTVL.

This clonotype was picked up many times. This chain links TRBV6-1 with TRBJ2-1; 8 bases match TRBD2. Trimming removed 7 bases from V and 3 bases from J; junction bases left unmatched: 8. The CDR3 spans 15 residues. The germline V gene encodes CDR1 MNHNS and CDR2 SASEGT. The CDR3 is CASTFSGADYNEQFF. The DNA for the CDR3 is TGTGCCAGCACCTTTAGCGGGGCAGACTACAATGAGCAGTTCTTC.

The chain combines TRBV11-2 with TRBJ2-7; the D is unclear. Trimming took 4 bases from V and 4 from J, leaving 11 bases between them. The CDR3 sequence is 13 residues long. The germline V gene encodes CDR1 SGHAT and CDR2 FQNNGV. The CDR3 DNA is TGTGCCAGCAGCTCCCCGTCAGTTTACGAGCAGTACGTC. Its translation: CASSSPSVYEQYV.

The sample holds many counts of this clonotype. The chain recombines TRBV24-1 with TRBJ1-5; tentatively, D is TRBD1 (6 bases). The V and J ends lost 6 bases and 0 bases respectively, with 8 bases between them. The CDR3 is made up of 14 amino acids. The germline CDR1 and CDR2 sequences are KGHDR and SFDVKD. As DNA, the CDR3 is TGTGCCACCAGTACAGGGTATAGCAATCAGCCCCAGCATTTT. Translating gives CATSTGYSNQPQHF.

This clonotype is medium-sized in the sample. The rearrangement joins TRBV13 to TRBJ2-1; D possibly corresponds to TRBD1 (6 bases). Germline V lookup: CDR1 PRHDT, CDR2 FYEKMQ (reference sequence). The CDR3 is made up of 13 amino acids. Between the trimmed V and J ends, which lost 5 bases and 11 bases, there was a span of 16 bases. The chain's CDR3 is CASSLQEDRKQFF. The CDR3, as DNA: TGTGCCAGCAGCCTCCAAGAAGACAGGAAGCAGTTCTTC.

A single count supports this clonotype. CDR3: CASSQKVHGANTEAFF. DNA for the CDR3: TGTGCCAGCAGCCAAAAAGTGCACGGGGCGAACACTGAAGCTTTCTTT. The chain combines TRBV14 with TRBJ1-1; the D gene is possibly TRBD1 (5 bases). Germline V gene lookup returns CDR1 SGHDN and CDR2 FVKESK. V was pared by 2 bases and J by 1 base, with 14 bases between. The CDR3 runs 16 residues. The variable domain in full, completed from reference TRBV14 and TRBJ1-1, reads EAGVTQFPSHSVIEKGQTVTLRCDPISGHDNLYWYRRVMGKEIKFLLHFVKESKQDESGMPNNRFLAERTGGTYSTLKVQPAELEDSGVYFCASSQKVHGANTEAFFGQGTRLTVV.

The table lists this clonotype with a few counts. The genes are TRBV5-8 and TRBJ2-7; 8 positions agree with TRBD1. V shed 3 bases and J 6 bases; nucleotides not matched to a gene: 14. From germline, CDR1 is SGHTS and CDR2 YDEGEE. The CDR3 is 16 residues long. The CDR3 DNA sequence: TGTGCCAGCAGCTGGGGGGCCGGGACAGGTCTGGCCGAGCAGTACTTC. This encodes CASSWGAGTGLAEQYF. Filled out from reference TRBV5-8 and TRBJ2-7, the complete variable domain reads EAGVTQSPTHLIKTRGQQATLRCSPISGHTSVYWYQQALGLGLQFLLWYDEGEERNRGNFPPRFSGRQFPNYSSELNVNALELEDSALYLCASSWGAGTGLAEQYFGPGTRLTVT.

This clonotype was detected ten times or more. CDR3 amino acids: CASSFGGSGYTF. The CDR3 DNA follows: TGCGCCAGCAGCTTCGGTGGATCGGGCTACACCTTC. This chain uses TRBV5-1 with TRBJ1-2, with D hard to call. Germline CDR1 SGHRS, CDR2 YFSETQ. V lost 2 bases and J lost 8, with 10 bases in between. There are 12 residues in the CDR3.